This T cell receptor (beta chain) was captured by sequencing in a study of early T cells in non-severe SARS-CoV-2 infection. The wider study: With bulk RNA from unsorted whole blood as input, sequencing yielded unpaired chains.

Germline-derived CDR1 and CDR2 are MNHEY and SVGAGI. V shed 6 bases and J 4 bases; nucleotides not matched to a gene: 7. This CDR3 has 14 residues. Study-wide results and caveats: VDJdb matching, biased toward anti-spike CD8 responses, missed private and CD4 specificities.

Unique molecular identifiers tagged individual cDNA molecules. TCRdb ran MiXCR on the 5' RACE reads and lists one entry per CDR3 protein. The sample consists of around 80,000 distinct CDR3 sequences, about 10% of them appearing once. On this clonotype: Its specificity is unknown.

The sequence was collected from an adult who was a healthcare worker with PCR-confirmed SARS-CoV-2 infection or an uninfected control (not recorded which). The V call is TRBV6-5, the J call TRBJ1-1; 8 nucleotides line up with TRBD1. The sequences come from whole blood, collected at baseline. The CDR3 here is CASSPTGAVTEAFF. The CDR3 nucleotides read TGTGCCAGCAGCCCGACAGGGGCTGTCACTGAAGCTTTCTTT.